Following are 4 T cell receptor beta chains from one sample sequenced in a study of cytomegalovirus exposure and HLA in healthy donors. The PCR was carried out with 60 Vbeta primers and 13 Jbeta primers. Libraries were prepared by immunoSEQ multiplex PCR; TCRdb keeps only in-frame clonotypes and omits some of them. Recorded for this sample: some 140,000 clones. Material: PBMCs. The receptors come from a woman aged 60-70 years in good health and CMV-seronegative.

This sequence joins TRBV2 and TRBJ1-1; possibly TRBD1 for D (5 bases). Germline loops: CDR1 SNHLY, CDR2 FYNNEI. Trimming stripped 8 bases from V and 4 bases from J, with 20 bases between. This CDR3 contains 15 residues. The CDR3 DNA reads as TGTGCCAGCGGAGGGGCAGGAGCAGTTTCCACTGAAGCTTTCTTT. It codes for CASGGAGAVSTEAFF.

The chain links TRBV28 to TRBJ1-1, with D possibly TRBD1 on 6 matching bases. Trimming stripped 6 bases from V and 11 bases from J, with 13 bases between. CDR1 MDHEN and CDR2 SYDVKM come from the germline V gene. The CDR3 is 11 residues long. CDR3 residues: CASRTQGVAFF. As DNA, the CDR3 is TGTGCCAGCAGAACACAGGGTGTTGCTTTCTTT.

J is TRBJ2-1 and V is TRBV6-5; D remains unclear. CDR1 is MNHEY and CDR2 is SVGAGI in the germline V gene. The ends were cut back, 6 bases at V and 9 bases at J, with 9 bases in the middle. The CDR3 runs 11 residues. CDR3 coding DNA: TGTGCCAGCAGACGACTCAGTGAGCAGTTCTTC. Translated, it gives CASRRLSEQFF.

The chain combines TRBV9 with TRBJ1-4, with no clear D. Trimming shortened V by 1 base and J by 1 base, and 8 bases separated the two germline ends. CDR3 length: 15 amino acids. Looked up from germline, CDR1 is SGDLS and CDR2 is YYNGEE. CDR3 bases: TGTGCCAGCAGCGTATTGTACGGAACTAATGAAAAACTGTTTTTT. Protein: CASSVLYGTNEKLFF. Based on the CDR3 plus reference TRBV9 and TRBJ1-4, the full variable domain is DSGVTQTPKHLITATGQRVTLRCSPRSGDLSVYWYQQSLDQGLQFLIQYYNGEERAKGNILERFSAQQFPDLHSELNLSSLELGDSALYFCASSVLYGTNEKLFFGSGTQLSVL.